Below, one TCR beta chain is given with its context. Antigen unknown. Amplification used 60 Vbeta primers and 13 Jbeta primers. The data were produced by immunoSEQ multiplex PCR, yet TCRdb's version contains in-frame clones alone and is incomplete. The repertoire has more than 50,000 clones, roughly 87% of them found once; the top ten carry around 11%. These data originate in a study of cytomegalovirus exposure and HLA in healthy donors. Study-wide results and caveats: Most TCR sequences were seen very rarely across donors, but some public TCRs occurred in many. Per a later analysis, 15,000 to 20,000 TCR beta sequences showed association with HLA alleles at 0.05 false discovery rate. TCR beta V- and J-gene trimming was later associated with a missense DCLRE1C variant. Prior analysis indicated that the majority of TCR beta V segments exhibited productivity approximately 87% or approximately 30% of the time.

The CDR3 contains 15 residues. Losses at the gene ends were 4 bases for V and 3 bases for J; bases not matched to a gene: 4. Germline V gene sequence: CDR1 MNHEY, CDR2 SVGAGI. This chain joins TRBV6-5 and TRBJ2-7; 12 positions match TRBD1. The TCR was taken from a female donor in good health and CMV-seronegative. What was sequenced was PBMCs. The CDR3 bases are TGTGCCAGCAGTTGGGGACAGGGGGCGCGCTACGAGCAGTACTTC. It encodes CASSWGQGARYEQYF.